This TCR beta chain was observed in a study of cytomegalovirus exposure and HLA in healthy donors. General observations from the study: Cytomegalovirus association was listed for approximately 150 TCR beta chains. For most TCR beta V segments, an earlier analysis put the productive rate at about 90% or about 30% of the time.

The study ran its PCR with 60 Vbeta and 13 Jbeta primers. Measured with immunoSEQ multiplex PCR; TCRdb has only the in-frame clones, and not every one. The sample yields 150,000 to 200,000 clones, 60% to 80% seen once. V was shortened by 6 bases and J by 0 bases, with 9 bases between the two germline ends. In germline, CDR1 is MDHEN, CDR2 SYDVKM. This CDR3 region has 13 residues. This clone was detected only once. The antigen remains undetermined. The chain couples TRBV28 to TRBJ2-7; D perhaps matches TRBD1 (5 bases). The receptor was isolated from a man aged 18 to 35 in good health and CMV-seropositive. The sample taken for sequencing was PBMCs. CDR3 amino acids: CASSSDSSYEQYF. The CDR3, as DNA: TGTGCCAGCAGCTCCGACAGCTCCTACGAGCAGTACTTC. Complete variable domain (other parts from reference TRBV28 and TRBJ2-7): DVKVTQSSRYLVKRTGEKVFLECVQDMDHENMFWYRQDPGLGLRLIYFSYDVKMKEKGDIPEGYSVSREKKERFSLILESASTNQTSMYLCASSSDSSYEQYFGPGTRLTVT.